This TCR beta chain was profiled in a study of blood T cells in healthy people across ages. Overall study findings and caveats: Estimates based on one million T cells were treated as lower bounds. Higher diversity and more naive CD4+ cells were features of long-lived donors, compared to aged donors.

To note about this clonotype: Its antigen remains unidentified.

A second PCR of about 7 to 12 cycles used a sample-barcoded 5' primer and a J-beta primer mix. TCRdb fed the 5' RACE reads into MiXCR, producing one record per CDR3 protein. The sample lists around 800,000 distinct CDR3 sequences; around two thirds were seen once. The germline V gene encodes CDR1 KGHDR and CDR2 SFDVKD. V shed 7 bases and J shed 4 bases, with 4 bases lying between them. This CDR3 region has 11 residues. The chain links TRBV24-1 to TRBJ2-1; unclear D gene. This receptor was identified in a man aged 25-45 years in good health. The sequenced sample was blood. CDR3 residues: CATSQYNEQFF. The CDR3 bases are TGTGCCACCAGCCAATACAATGAGCAGTTCTTC.